This note documents a single TCR beta chain sequence. The antigen is unknown. Clones were sequenced by immunoSEQ multiplex PCR, and TCRdb holds only the in-frame ones, with some missing. The sample has some 160,000 clones; roughly 92% are singletons. The CDR3 has 21 amino acids. The data originate from a study of T cell responses to AZD1222 COVID-19 vaccine. Whole-study results and caveats: Donors, mostly white British, included more females; clonal diversity was possibly underestimated. Reportedly, close to half of spike-specific TCRs are directed against unmutated variant regions. Only 5 or 6 AZD1222 recipients were seropositive at baseline. Across spike, vaccine-associated CD4 TCRs were found, dominant at 160-218 and 743-854.

Sequenced material: peripheral blood, taken on day 0 of AZD1222 vaccination. The genes are TRBV21-1 and TRBJ1-1. TRBV21-1 is reported as a pseudogene. The source of this sequence is an adult in good health. DNA for the CDR3: TGTGCCAGCAGCAATTTATGGGGGATAAATGACACCGACGGCGCGAACACTGAAGCTTTCTTT. This gives the protein CASSNLWGINDTDGANTEAFF.